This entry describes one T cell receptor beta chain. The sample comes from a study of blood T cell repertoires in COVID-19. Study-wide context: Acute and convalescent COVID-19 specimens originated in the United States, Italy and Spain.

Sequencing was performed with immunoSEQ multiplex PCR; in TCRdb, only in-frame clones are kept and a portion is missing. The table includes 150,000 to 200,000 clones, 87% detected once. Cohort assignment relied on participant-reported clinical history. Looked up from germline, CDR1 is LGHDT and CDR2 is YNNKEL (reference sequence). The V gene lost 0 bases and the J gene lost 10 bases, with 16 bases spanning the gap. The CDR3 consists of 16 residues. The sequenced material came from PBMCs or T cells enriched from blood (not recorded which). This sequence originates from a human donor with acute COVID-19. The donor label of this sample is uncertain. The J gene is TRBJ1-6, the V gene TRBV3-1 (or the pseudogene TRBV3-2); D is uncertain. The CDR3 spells CASSQDLGSGKSPLHF. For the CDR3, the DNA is TGTGCCAGCAGCCAAGATTTAGGGTCGGGAAAATCACCCCTCCACTTT.